The 9 T cell receptor beta chains below all came from one sample that was sequenced in a study of OX40 agonist ivuxolimab in advanced cancers. Sequencing was performed with immunoSEQ multiplex PCR; in TCRdb, only in-frame clones are kept and a portion is missing. This sample has around 60,000 clones; approximately 90% occur once, and the top ten carry roughly 12%. The specimen comprised CD4+ or CD8+ T cells sorted from blood, sampled in a trial of the OX40 agonist ivuxolimab. The source is an adult with an advanced solid tumor such as melanoma, head and neck, liver or kidney cancer.

The V call is TRBV6-1, the J call TRBJ1-1; TRBD1 aligns across 10 bases. Germline V gene data show CDR1 as MNHNS and CDR2 as SASEGT. After removal of 1 base from V and 6 bases from J, the junction contained 2 bases not matched to a gene. This CDR3 contains 14 residues. The CDR3 region is CASSEGTGGAEAFF. CDR3 in DNA: TGTGCCAGCAGTGAAGGGACAGGGGGGGCTGAAGCTTTCTTT.

This chain links TRBV7-2 with TRBJ1-5; D is ambiguous. V lost 3 bases and J lost 6, with 9 bases in between. Germline-derived CDR1 and CDR2 are SGHTA and FQGNSA. CDR3 length: 13 amino acids. CDR3 amino acids: CASSFNLVQPQHF. CDR3 bases: TGTGCCAGCAGCTTTAATTTAGTTCAGCCCCAGCATTTT.

V is TRBV6-6 and J is TRBJ1-2; no reliable D call. The CDR3 extends over 14 amino acids. Germline V CDR1 and CDR2: MNHNY, SVGAGI (reference sequence). V shed 5 bases and J shed 4 bases, with 14 bases lying between them. The CDR3 nucleotides read TGTGCCAGCAGTCCGGGCCAGACTTCCTATGGCTACACCTTC. It translates to CASSPGQTSYGYTF.

V usage is TRBV19 and J usage is TRBJ1-5; D call uncertain. Germline V gene sequence: CDR1 LNHDA, CDR2 SQIVND (reference sequence). The CDR3 loop spans 15 amino acids. V lost 3 bases and J lost 5, with 14 bases in between. CDR3 sequence: CASSIMREPYQPQHF. In DNA form, the CDR3 reads TGTGCCAGTAGTATTATGCGGGAGCCTTATCAGCCCCAGCATTTT.

This clone was seen only once. V and J are TRBV11-3 and TRBJ2-3; D remains unclear. Trimming removed 1 base from V and 1 base from J, with 9 bases in between. The CDR3 runs 15 residues. Germline loops: CDR1 SGHNT, CDR2 YENEEA. CDR3 protein: CASSLVTGGTDTQYF. The DNA for the CDR3 is TGTGCCAGCAGCTTAGTGACGGGCGGCACAGATACGCAGTATTTT.

The chain carries TRBV25-1 and TRBJ1-3; TRBD1 agrees at 7 bases. The germline V gene encodes CDR1 MGHDK and CDR2 SYGVNS. J was trimmed by 4 bases and V by 3 bases; bases with no gene match: 3. This CDR3 comprises 14 residues. The CDR3 reads CASSDWDRGNTIYF. Written as DNA, the CDR3 is TGTGCCAGCAGTGATTGGGACAGAGGAAACACCATATATTTT.

This clone was counted once. No DNA is shown, since the ends of the CDR3 on it are uncertain; the CDR3 is the one TCRdb lists. V is TRBV6-4 and J is TRBJ2-3. The CDR3 length is 16 residues, termini included. Germline-derived CDR1 and CDR2 are MRHNA and SNTAGT. CDR3: CASSEGTERHISAQYF.

This chain's CDR3 is CASSFTDSSTDTQYF. CDR3 DNA sequence: TGTGCCAGCAGCTTCACCGACAGTAGCACAGATACGCAGTATTTT. The V call is TRBV28, the J call TRBJ2-3, with D possibly being TRBD1 (5 bases). The V gene's germline CDR1 is MDHEN and CDR2 SYDVKM. The V end was cut by 6 bases, the J end by 0 bases, with 13 bases between. CDR3 length: 15 amino acids.

The V call is TRBV13, the J call TRBJ2-4, with TRBD1 matching over 10 bases. The germline gives CDR1 PRHDT, CDR2 FYEKMQ (reference sequence). The CDR3 length is 16 residues. Trimming cost V 5 bases and J 2 bases; bases outside gene matches: 6. CDR3 nucleotides: TGTGCCAGCAGCCCCCGGGACAGGGGAACCAAAAACATTCAGTACTTC. The encoded protein is CASSPRDRGTKNIQYF. The variable domain in full, completed from reference TRBV13 and TRBJ2-4, reads AAGVIQSPRHLIKEKRETATLKCYPIPRHDTVYWYQQGPGQDPQFLISFYEKMQSDKGSIPDRFSAQQFSDYHSELNMSSLELGDSALYFCASSPRDRGTKNIQYFGAGTRLSVL.